Below are 11 T cell receptor beta chains sequenced from a single sample in a study of beta chain features in type 1 diabetes. Which antigens these TCRs recognize remains unknown. General study results and limits: Moderate yet significant TCRB CDR3 shortening was seen in Type 1 diabetes patients in all four CD4+ subsets.

Reverse transcription of all isolated RNA meant that expressed TCRB transcripts were sequenced. Generated by immunoSEQ multiplex PCR, the TCRdb table keeps only in-frame clones and is missing some. The data contain about 27,000 clones, 56% of them singletons. Material: Tregs from blood. The receptor set was obtained from a woman under 30 with type 1 diabetes.

The V gene is TRBV9, the J gene TRBJ1-3; possible D gene TRBD1, 6 bases. The V gene's germline CDR1 is SGDLS and CDR2 YYNGEE. Trimming took 3 bases from V and 4 from J, leaving 17 bases between them. There are 16 residues in the CDR3. In DNA form, the CDR3 reads TGTGCCAGCAGCGCGTCGGGGGGCGCGTGGGGAAACACCATATATTTT. Its translation is CASSASGGAWGNTIYF. Looking up the rest from reference TRBV9 and TRBJ1-3 gives the full variable domain: DSGVTQTPKHLITATGQRVTLRCSPRSGDLSVYWYQQSLDQGLQFLIQYYNGEERAKGNILERFSAQQFPDLHSELNLSSLELGDSALYFCASSASGGAWGNTIYFGEGSWLTVV.

This clone has only one observation. The rearrangement links TRBV7-8 to TRBJ2-6; D ambiguous. The length of the CDR3 is 17 residues. CDR1 and CDR2 from the germline V gene are SGHVS and FQNEAQ. Trimming left V 5 bases short and J 2 bases short, with 16 bases between. CDR3: CASSLRFGTTGANVLTF. The CDR3 DNA reads TGTGCCAGCAGCCTACGTTTCGGTACTACTGGGGCCAACGTCCTGACTTTC.

The chain is built from TRBV5-1 and TRBJ2-3; tentative D call: TRBD2 (6 bases). V shed 4 bases and J shed 5 bases, with 26 bases lying between them. This CDR3 is 18 amino acids long. Germline loops: CDR1 SGHRS, CDR2 YFSETQ. The CDR3 DNA reads as TGCGCCAGCAGCCCGAGTCGACGGGGCTGGAGGGCGGGAGATACGCAGTATTTT. Translation: CASSPSRRGWRAGDTQYF.

The gene calls are TRBV14 and TRBJ1-1, with D possibly TRBD1 on 6 matching bases. CDR1 and CDR2 from the germline V gene are SGHDN and FVKESK. This CDR3 contains 16 residues. V was pared by 4 bases and J by 7 bases, with 22 bases between. The CDR3 DNA is TGTGCCAGCAGCCGAACACAGGGATGGATTGCTGTTGAAGCTTTCTTT. It specifies CASSRTQGWIAVEAFF.

This clone was picked up one time. This chain connects TRBV5-4 to TRBJ2-1, with 12 bases fitting TRBD2. Germline V gene lookup returns CDR1 SGHNT and CDR2 YYREEE (reference sequence). The CDR3 is 16 amino acids. V lost 2 bases, J lost 6 bases, and 6 bases stayed unmatched. This CDR3 is CASSLSRLAGANEQFF. DNA for the CDR3: TGTGCCAGCAGCTTATCCCGACTAGCGGGGGCCAATGAGCAGTTCTTC. Looking up the rest from reference TRBV5-4 and TRBJ2-1 gives the full variable domain: ETGVTQSPTHLIKTRGQQVTLRCSSQSGHNTVSWYQQALGQGPQFIFQYYREEENGRGNFPPRFSGLQFPNYSSELNVNALELDDSALYLCASSLSRLAGANEQFFGPGTRLTVL.

This chain joins TRBV7-2 and TRBJ2-3; D unclear. CDR1 SGHTA and CDR2 FQGNSA come from the germline V gene. The CDR3 consists of 14 residues. V lost 5 bases and J 1 base, leaving 10 bases between the germline ends. In DNA form, the CDR3 reads TGTGCCAGCAGCCCGTCGCGCGGCACAGATACGCAGTATTTT. Translated, it gives CASSPSRGTDTQYF.

This clone has only a few counts. The V call is TRBV6-6, the J call TRBJ2-7; a possible D gene is TRBD2 (6 bases). This CDR3 spans 15 amino acids. The V end was cut by 6 bases, the J end by 1 base, with 16 bases between. CDR1 is MNHNY, CDR2 SVGAGI, per germline (reference sequence). CDR3 sequence reads: CASRPGLSGSYEQYV. The CDR3 bases are TGTGCCAGCAGACCCGGACTATCAGGTTCCTACGAGCAGTACGTC.

V and J are TRBV18 and TRBJ2-2, with D uncertain. There are 13 residues in the CDR3. Germline-derived CDR1 and CDR2 are KGHSH and LQKENI. V lost 3 bases to trimming and J lost 2 bases, with 4 bases between them. CDR3 residues: CASSPGNTGELFF. CDR3 DNA: TGTGCCAGCTCACCCGGTAACACCGGGGAGCTGTTTTTT.

The V call is TRBV6-1, the J call TRBJ2-7; a possible D gene is TRBD2 (6 bases). V was clipped by 5 bases and J by 5 bases, with 16 bases between them. The CDR3 length is 14 residues. Per germline, CDR1 MNHNS and CDR2 SASEGT. Here the CDR3 DNA reads TGTGCCAGCAGTCGGTCGAGTAGCGGCGACGAGCAGTACTTC. This sequence encodes CASSRSSSGDEQYF.

This chain connects TRBV6-5 to TRBJ1-1, with D possibly matching TRBD1 (6 bases). Germline V lookup: CDR1 MNHEY, CDR2 SVGAGI. This CDR3 is 16 amino acids long. V was trimmed by 2 bases and J by 2 bases, leaving 15 bases between them. For the CDR3, the DNA is TGTGCCAGCAGTTACGGGTCAGGGGTTGATAACACTGAAGCTTTCTTT. Translation gives CASSYGSGVDNTEAFF.

The chain recombines TRBV6-1 with TRBJ2-1; D possibly corresponds to TRBD1 (5 bases). In germline, CDR1 is MNHNS, CDR2 SASEGT. Trimming took 8 bases from V and 6 from J, leaving 17 bases between them. CDR3 size: 14 residues. CDR3 DNA: TGTGCCAGCGCGCGCCCCCAAGGGGTCAATGAGCAGTTCTTC. Protein: CASARPQGVNEQFF.